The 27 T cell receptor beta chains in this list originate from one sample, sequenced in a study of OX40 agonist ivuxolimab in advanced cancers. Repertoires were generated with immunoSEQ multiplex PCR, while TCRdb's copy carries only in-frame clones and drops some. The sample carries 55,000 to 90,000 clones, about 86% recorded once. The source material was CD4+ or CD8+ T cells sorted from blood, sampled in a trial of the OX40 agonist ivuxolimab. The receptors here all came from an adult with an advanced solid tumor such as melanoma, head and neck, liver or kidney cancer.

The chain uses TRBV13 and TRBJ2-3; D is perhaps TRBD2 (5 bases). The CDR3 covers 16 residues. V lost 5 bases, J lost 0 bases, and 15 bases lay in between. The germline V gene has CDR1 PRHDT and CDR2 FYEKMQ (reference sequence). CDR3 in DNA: TGTGCCAGCAGCATACGGACTGTGTCTAGCACAGATACGCAGTATTTT. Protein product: CASSIRTVSSTDTQYF.

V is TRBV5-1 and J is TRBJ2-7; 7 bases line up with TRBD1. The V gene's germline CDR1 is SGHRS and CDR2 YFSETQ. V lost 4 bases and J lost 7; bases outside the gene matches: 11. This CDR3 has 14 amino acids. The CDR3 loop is CASSTGTVWMEQYF. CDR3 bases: TGCGCCAGCAGCACCGGGACAGTGTGGATGGAGCAGTACTTC.

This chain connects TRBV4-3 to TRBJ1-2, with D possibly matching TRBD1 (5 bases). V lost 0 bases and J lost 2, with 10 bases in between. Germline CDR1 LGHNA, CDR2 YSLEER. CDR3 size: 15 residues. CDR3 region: CASSQDPGGNYGYTF. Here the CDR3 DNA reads TGCGCCAGCAGCCAAGACCCGGGGGGGAACTATGGCTACACCTTC.

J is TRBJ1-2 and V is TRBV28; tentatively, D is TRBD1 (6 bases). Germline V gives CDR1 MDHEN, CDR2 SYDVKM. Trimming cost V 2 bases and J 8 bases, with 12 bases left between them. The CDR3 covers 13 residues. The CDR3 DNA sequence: TGTGCCAGCAGTTTACCGGGGGGGGCAGGCTACACCTTC. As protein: CASSLPGGAGYTF.

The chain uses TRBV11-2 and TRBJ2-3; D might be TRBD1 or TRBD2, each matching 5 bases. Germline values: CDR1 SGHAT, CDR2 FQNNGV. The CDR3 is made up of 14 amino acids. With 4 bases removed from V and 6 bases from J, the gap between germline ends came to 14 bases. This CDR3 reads CASSYRDGWDTQYF. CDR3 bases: TGTGCCAGCAGCTACCGGGACGGCTGGGATACGCAGTATTTT.

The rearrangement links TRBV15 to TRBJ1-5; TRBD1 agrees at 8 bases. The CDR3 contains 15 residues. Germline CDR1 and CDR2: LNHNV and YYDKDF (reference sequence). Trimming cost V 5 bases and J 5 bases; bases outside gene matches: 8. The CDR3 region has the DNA TGTGCCACCAGCCCCCGTGACAGGGGAGATCAGCCCCAGCATTTT. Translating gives CATSPRDRGDQPQHF.

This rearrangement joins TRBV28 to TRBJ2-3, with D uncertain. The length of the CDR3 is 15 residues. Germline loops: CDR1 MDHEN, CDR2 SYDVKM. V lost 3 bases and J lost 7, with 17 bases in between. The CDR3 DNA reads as TGTGCCAGCAGTTTGTCGGCCCTTGGGATAAATACGCAGTATTTT. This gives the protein CASSLSALGINTQYF. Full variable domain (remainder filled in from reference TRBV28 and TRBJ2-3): DVKVTQSSRYLVKRTGEKVFLECVQDMDHENMFWYRQDPGLGLRLIYFSYDVKMKEKGDIPEGYSVSREKKERFSLILESASTNQTSMYLCASSLSALGINTQYFGPGTRLTVL.

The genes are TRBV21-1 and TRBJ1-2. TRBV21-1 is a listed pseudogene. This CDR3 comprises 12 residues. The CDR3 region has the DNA TGTGCCAGCCCATACGAGCACTATGGCTACACCTTC. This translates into CASPYEHYGYTF.

The CDR3 protein is CASSLSRTSGYRYNEQFF. CDR3 bases: TGTGCCAGCAGCTTATCCAGGACTAGCGGATACCGCTACAATGAGCAGTTCTTC. The chain couples TRBV7-9 to TRBJ2-1; 10 positions match TRBD2. CDR3 length equals 18 residues. Losses at the gene ends were 2 bases for V and 3 bases for J; bases not matched to a gene: 10. Germline V gene sequence: CDR1 SEHNR, CDR2 FQNEAQ (reference sequence).

In DNA form, the CDR3 reads TGTGCCAGCAGCTTACAGGGGGCGGCGGAGACCCAGTACTTC. Amino acid sequence: CASSLQGAAETQYF. The J gene is TRBJ2-5, the V gene TRBV11-1, with TRBD1 identical over 8 bases. The CDR3 sequence is 14 residues long. Trimming removed 2 bases from V and 5 bases from J; junction bases left unmatched: 4. In germline, CDR1 is SGHAT, CDR2 FQDESV (reference sequence).

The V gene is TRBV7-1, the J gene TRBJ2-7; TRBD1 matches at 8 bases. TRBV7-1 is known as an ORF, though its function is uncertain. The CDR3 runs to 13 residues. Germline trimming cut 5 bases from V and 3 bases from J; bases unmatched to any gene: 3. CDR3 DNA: TGTGCCAGCAGCCCCGACAGGGGCTACGAGCAGTACTTC. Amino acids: CASSPDRGYEQYF.

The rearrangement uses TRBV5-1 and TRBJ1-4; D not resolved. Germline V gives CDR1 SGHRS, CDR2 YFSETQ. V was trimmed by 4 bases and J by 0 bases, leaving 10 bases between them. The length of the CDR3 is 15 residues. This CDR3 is CASSPGGATNEKLFF. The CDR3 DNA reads TGCGCCAGCAGCCCCGGAGGAGCAACTAATGAAAAACTGTTTTTT.

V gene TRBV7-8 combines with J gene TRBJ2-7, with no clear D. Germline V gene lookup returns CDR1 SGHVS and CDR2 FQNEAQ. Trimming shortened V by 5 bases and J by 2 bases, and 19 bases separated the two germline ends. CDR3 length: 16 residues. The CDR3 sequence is CASSPPLQSKTYEQYF. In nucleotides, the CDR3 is TGTGCCAGCAGCCCCCCATTACAGTCCAAGACCTACGAGCAGTACTTC.

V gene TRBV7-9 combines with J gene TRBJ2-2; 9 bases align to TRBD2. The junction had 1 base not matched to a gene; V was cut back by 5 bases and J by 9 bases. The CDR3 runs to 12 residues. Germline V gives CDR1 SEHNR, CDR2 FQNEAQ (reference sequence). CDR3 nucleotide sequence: TGTGCCAGCAGCGCTAGCGGGAGGGAGCTGTTTTTT. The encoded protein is CASSASGRELFF.

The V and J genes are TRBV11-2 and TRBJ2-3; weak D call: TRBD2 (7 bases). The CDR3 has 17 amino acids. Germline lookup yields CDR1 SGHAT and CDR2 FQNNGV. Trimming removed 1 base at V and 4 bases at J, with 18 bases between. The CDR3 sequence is CASSLVLGGAHADTQYF. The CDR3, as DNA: TGTGCCAGCAGCTTAGTGTTGGGGGGGGCACATGCAGATACGCAGTATTTT.

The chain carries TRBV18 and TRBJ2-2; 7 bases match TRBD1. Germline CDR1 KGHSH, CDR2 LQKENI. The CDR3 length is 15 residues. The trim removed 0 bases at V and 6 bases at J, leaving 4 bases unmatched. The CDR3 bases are TGTGCCAGCTCACCACCGGGGACAGTAGCCGGGGAGCTGTTTTTT. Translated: CASSPPGTVAGELFF.

CDR3 sequence reads: CASSPQTDSNQPQHF. The CDR3 coding sequence is TGTGCCAGCTCACCACAGACAGATTCCAATCAGCCCCAGCATTTT. V gene TRBV18 combines with J gene TRBJ1-5; a possible D gene is TRBD1 (5 bases). The CDR3 consists of 15 residues. V was pared by 1 base and J by 3 bases, with 10 bases between. Germline CDR1 KGHSH, CDR2 LQKENI.

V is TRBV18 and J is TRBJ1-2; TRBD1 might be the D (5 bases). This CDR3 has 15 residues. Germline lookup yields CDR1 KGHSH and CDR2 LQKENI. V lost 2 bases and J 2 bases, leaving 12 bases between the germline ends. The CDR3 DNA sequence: TGTGCCAGCTCACCAAACCCCAGGGTAAACTATGGCTACACCTTC. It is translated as CASSPNPRVNYGYTF.

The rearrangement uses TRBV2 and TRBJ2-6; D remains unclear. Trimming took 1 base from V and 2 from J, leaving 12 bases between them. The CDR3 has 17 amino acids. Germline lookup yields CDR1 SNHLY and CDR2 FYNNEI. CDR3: CASSEGFEVAGANVLTF. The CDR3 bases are TGTGCCAGCAGTGAAGGTTTTGAGGTCGCTGGGGCCAACGTCCTGACTTTC.

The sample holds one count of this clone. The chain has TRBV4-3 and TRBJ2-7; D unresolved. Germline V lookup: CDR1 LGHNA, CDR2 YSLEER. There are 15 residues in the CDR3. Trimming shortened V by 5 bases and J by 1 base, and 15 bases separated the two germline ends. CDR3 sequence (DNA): TGCGCCAGCAGCTTACAGATTTCTGGGTCCTACGAGCAGTACTTC. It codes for CASSLQISGSYEQYF.

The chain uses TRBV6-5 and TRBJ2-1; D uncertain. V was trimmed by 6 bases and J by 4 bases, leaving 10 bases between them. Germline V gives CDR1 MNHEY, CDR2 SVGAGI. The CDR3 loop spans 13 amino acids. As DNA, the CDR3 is TGTGCCAGCAGCCCGGGTCCGTACAATGAGCAGTTCTTC. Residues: CASSPGPYNEQFF.

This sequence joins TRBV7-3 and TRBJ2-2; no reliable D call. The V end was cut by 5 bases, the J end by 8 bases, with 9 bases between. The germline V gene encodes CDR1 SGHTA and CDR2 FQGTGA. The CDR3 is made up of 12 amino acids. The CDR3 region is CASSQETGELFF. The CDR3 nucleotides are TGTGCCAGCAGCCAGGAAACTGGGGAGCTGTTTTTT.

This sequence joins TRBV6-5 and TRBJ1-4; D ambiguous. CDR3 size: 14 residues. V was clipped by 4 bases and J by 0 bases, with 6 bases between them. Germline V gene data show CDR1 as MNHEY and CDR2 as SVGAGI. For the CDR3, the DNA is TGTGCCAGCAGTTTTACCGCAACTAATGAAAAACTGTTTTTT. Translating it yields CASSFTATNEKLFF.

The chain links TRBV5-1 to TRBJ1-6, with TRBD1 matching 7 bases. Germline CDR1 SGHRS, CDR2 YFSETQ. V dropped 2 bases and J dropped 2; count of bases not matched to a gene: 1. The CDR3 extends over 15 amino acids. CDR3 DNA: TGCGCCAGCAGCTTACAGGGGACCTATAATTCACCCCTCCACTTT. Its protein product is CASSLQGTYNSPLHF.

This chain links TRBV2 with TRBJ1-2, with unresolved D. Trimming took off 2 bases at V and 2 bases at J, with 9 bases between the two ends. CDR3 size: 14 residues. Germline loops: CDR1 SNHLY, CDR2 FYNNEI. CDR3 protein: CASSEPGSNYGYTF. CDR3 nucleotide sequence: TGTGCCAGCAGTGAACCGGGATCCAACTATGGCTACACCTTC.

Here the CDR3 DNA reads TGTGCCAGCAGCGTAGAACAGACCCCATGGGGCTACACCTTC. Translated, it gives CASSVEQTPWGYTF. The V gene is TRBV9, the J gene TRBJ1-2; D is undetermined. The CDR3 consists of 14 residues. Trimming removed 0 bases from V and 8 bases from J, with 14 bases in between. The germline gives CDR1 SGDLS, CDR2 YYNGEE.

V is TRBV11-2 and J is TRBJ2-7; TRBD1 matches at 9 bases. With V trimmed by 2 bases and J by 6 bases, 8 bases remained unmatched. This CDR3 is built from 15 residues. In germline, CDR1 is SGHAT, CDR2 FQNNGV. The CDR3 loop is CASSLQGTGQGEQYF. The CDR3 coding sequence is TGTGCCAGCAGCTTACAGGGGACAGGGCAAGGCGAGCAGTACTTC.